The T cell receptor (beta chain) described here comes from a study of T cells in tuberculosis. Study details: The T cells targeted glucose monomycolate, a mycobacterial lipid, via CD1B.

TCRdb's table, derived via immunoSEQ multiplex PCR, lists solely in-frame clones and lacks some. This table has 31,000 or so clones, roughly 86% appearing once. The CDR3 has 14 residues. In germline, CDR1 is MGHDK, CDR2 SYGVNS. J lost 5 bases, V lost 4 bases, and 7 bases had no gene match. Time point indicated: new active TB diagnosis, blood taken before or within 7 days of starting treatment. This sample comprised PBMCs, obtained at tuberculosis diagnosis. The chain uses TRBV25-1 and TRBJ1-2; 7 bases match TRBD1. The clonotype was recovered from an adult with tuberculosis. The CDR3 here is CASSATGARYGYTF. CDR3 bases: TGTGCCAGCAGTGCCACAGGGGCGAGGTATGGCTACACCTTC.